What follows are 18 T cell receptor beta chains derived from one specimen sequenced in a study of OX40 agonist ivuxolimab in advanced cancers. Method: immunoSEQ multiplex PCR; TCRdb's copy keeps in-frame clones and lacks some. The sample includes approximately 40,000 clones, around nine tenths of them seen just once. The sample here was CD4+ or CD8+ T cells sorted from blood, taken in a trial of the OX40 agonist ivuxolimab. These receptors all stem from an adult with an advanced solid tumor such as melanoma, head and neck, liver or kidney cancer.

The chain carries TRBV11-2 and TRBJ2-1, with TRBD1 matching over 9 bases. CDR1 is SGHAT, CDR2 FQNNGV, per germline. The CDR3 totals 14 residues. V trimming: 5 bases; J trimming: 8 bases; junction bases outside the gene matches: 7. Here the CDR3 reads CASSPGQGGYEQFF. The CDR3 DNA sequence: TGTGCCAGCAGCCCGGGACAGGGTGGGTATGAGCAGTTCTTC.

The chain is built from TRBV27 and TRBJ1-1; D might be TRBD1 (5 bases). The germline gives CDR1 MNHEY, CDR2 SMNVEV (reference sequence). This CDR3 is built from 13 residues. V lost 2 bases and J 6 bases, leaving 10 bases between the germline ends. DNA of the CDR3: TGTGCCAGCAGTTTACCAGGGAGGTCTGAAGCTTTCTTT. Its translation: CASSLPGRSEAFF.

The chain links TRBV5-4 to TRBJ2-2; TRBD1 aligns across 7 bases. The germline V gene has CDR1 SGHNT and CDR2 YYREEE (reference sequence). Unmatched junction bases numbered 16, after V lost 4 bases and J lost 4 bases. The CDR3 covers 18 residues. CDR3 residues: CASSPPTRDRVGTGELFF. The CDR3 DNA reads TGTGCCAGCAGCCCTCCTACTCGAGACAGGGTCGGCACCGGGGAGCTGTTTTTT.

This clone was recorded only once. J is TRBJ2-5 and V is TRBV27; weak D call: TRBD2 (6 bases). CDR3 length: 15 residues. V was trimmed by 4 bases and J by 9 bases, leaving 21 bases between them. Germline loops: CDR1 MNHEY, CDR2 SMNVEV (reference sequence). The CDR3 region is CASSSDTLGSGAQYF. The CDR3, as DNA: TGTGCCAGCAGTTCTGACACGCTGGGATCGGGGGCCCAGTACTTC.

The genes are TRBV7-2 and TRBJ2-5; perhaps TRBD1 as D (6 bases). There are 14 residues in the CDR3. Germline lookup yields CDR1 SGHTA and CDR2 FQGNSA. V was trimmed by 1 base and J by 4 bases, leaving 10 bases between them. CDR3 region: CASSLGPRGETQYF. The CDR3 region has the DNA TGTGCCAGCAGCTTAGGGCCCAGGGGAGAGACCCAGTACTTC.

This clone occurred once. The V and J genes are TRBV21-1 and TRBJ1-4. TRBV21-1 is termed a pseudogene. The CDR3 spans 14 residues. The CDR3 is CATYLAGGSEKLFF. CDR3 sequence (DNA): TGTGCCACCTATCTGGCCGGGGGCTCTGAAAAACTGTTTTTT.

The rearrangement links TRBV5-1 to TRBJ1-1; D is uncertain. V was pared by 4 bases and J by 3 bases, with 13 bases between. Germline loops: CDR1 SGHRS, CDR2 YFSETQ. The CDR3 has 14 amino acids. The DNA for the CDR3 is TGCGCCAGCAGCCCCAGACGGGAAGACACTGAAGCTTTCTTT. Translating it yields CASSPRREDTEAFF.

This rearrangement joins TRBV28 to TRBJ1-3, with a possible D match to TRBD1 (5 bases). CDR3 length: 16 amino acids. Germline CDR1 and CDR2: MDHEN and SYDVKM. The V gene lost 2 bases and the J gene lost 1 base, with 12 bases spanning the gap. The CDR3 sequence: CASSLLAGLSGNTIYF. In nucleotides, the CDR3 is TGTGCCAGCAGTTTACTGGCGGGGCTGTCTGGAAACACCATATATTTT.

This chain uses TRBV29-1 with TRBJ2-1, with D possibly matching TRBD2 (7 bases). V was pared by 6 bases and J by 0 bases, with 12 bases between. The CDR3 is 14 amino acids. Germline V gene sequence: CDR1 SQVTM, CDR2 ANQGSEA. The chain's CDR3 is CSVRGGASYNEQFF. CDR3 nucleotides: TGCAGCGTGAGGGGGGGGGCCTCCTACAATGAGCAGTTCTTC.

The chain recombines TRBV5-1 with TRBJ2-2, with 13 bases fitting TRBD2. The germline gives CDR1 SGHRS, CDR2 YFSETQ. The J segment lost 5 bases and the V segment lost 0 bases, leaving 4 bases of the junction unmatched. The CDR3 sequence is 17 residues long. CDR3: CASSLDPGLAGTGELFF. The CDR3 region has the DNA TGCGCCAGCAGCTTGGACCCGGGACTAGCGGGAACCGGGGAGCTGTTTTTT.

With regard to this clone: A read error may account for a junction end that differs from germline. The chain carries TRBV7-7 and TRBJ2-1; 13 nucleotides match TRBD2. Germline loops: CDR1 SSHAT, CDR2 FNYEAQ (reference sequence). This CDR3 is 16 amino acids long. The CDR3 DNA sequence: TGTGCTAGCAGCCGGTCGAAACTAGCGGGGGGGGTTGAGCAGTTCTTC. Translation: CASSRSKLAGGVEQFF.

CDR3 nucleotide sequence: TGTGCCAGCAGCTTACGACTAGCGGGGAACACCGGGGAGCTGTTTTTT. It yields the protein CASSLRLAGNTGELFF. The V call is TRBV11-3, the J call TRBJ2-2; 10 bases agree with TRBD2. The CDR3 is 16 residues long. CDR1 is SGHNT and CDR2 is YENEEA in the germline V gene. V gave up 2 bases and J gave up 1 base; unmatched junction bases: 1.

The chain uses TRBV30 and TRBJ2-1; no definite D call. CDR1 GTSNPN and CDR2 SVGIG come from the germline V gene (reference sequence). V was shortened by 0 bases and J by 2 bases, with 11 bases between the two germline ends. The CDR3 length is 15 residues. CDR3 sequence reads: CAWSVFFGAYNEQFF. DNA for the CDR3: TGTGCCTGGAGTGTATTCTTTGGCGCCTACAATGAGCAGTTCTTC.

The rearrangement uses TRBV5-1 and TRBJ1-2; perhaps TRBD1 as D (5 bases). The CDR3 runs to 14 residues. In germline, CDR1 is SGHRS, CDR2 YFSETQ. Deletions cut 3 bases from V and 0 bases from J, with 9 bases between. The chain's CDR3 is CASSSGTANYGYTF. In DNA, the CDR3 is TGCGCCAGCAGCTCGGGGACGGCTAACTATGGCTACACCTTC. Supplemented by reference TRBV5-1 and TRBJ1-2, the full variable domain reads KAGVTQTPRYLIKTRGQQVTLSCSPISGHRSVSWYQQTPGQGLQFLFEYFSETQRNKGNFPGRFSGRQFSNSRSEMNVSTLELGDSALYLCASSSGTANYGYTFGSGTRLTVV.

J is TRBJ1-1 and V is TRBV7-9; TRBD1 agrees at 8 bases. Losses at the gene ends were 5 bases for V and 4 bases for J; bases not matched to a gene: 6. The germline CDR1 and CDR2 sequences are SEHNR and FQNEAQ (reference sequence). The CDR3 runs to 14 residues. Here the CDR3 reads CASSPGTGGTEAFF. DNA of the CDR3: TGTGCCAGCAGCCCGGGGACAGGAGGCACTGAAGCTTTCTTT.

Only a few counts were recorded for this clone. A read error is likely, as this CDR3 ends without the conserved phenylalanine or tryptophan. No DNA is shown, since the ends of the CDR3 on it are uncertain; the CDR3 is the one TCRdb lists. The rearrangement uses TRBV20-1 and TRBJ1-4. With termini counted, the CDR3 has 9 amino acids. In germline, CDR1 is DFQATT, CDR2 SNEGSKA (reference sequence). Here the CDR3 reads CSATRAGVL.

DNA for the CDR3: TGTGCCAGCAGTGATAGTCGGACAGCGAACACTGAAGCTTTCTTT. Translating it yields CASSDSRTANTEAFF. J is TRBJ1-1 and V is TRBV6-4, with D maybe TRBD1 (6 bases). CDR3 size: 15 residues. V lost 3 bases, J lost 1 base, and 12 bases lay in between. The germline V gene encodes CDR1 MRHNA and CDR2 SNTAGT.

This clone is judged medium-sized. This chain connects TRBV15 to TRBJ2-2, with D perhaps matching TRBD1 (6 bases). The CDR3 consists of 14 residues. Trimming pared 5 bases from V and 5 bases from J, leaving 12 bases between. The germline gives CDR1 LNHNV, CDR2 YYDKDF (reference sequence). The chain's CDR3 is CATSGTLGTGELFF. For the CDR3, the DNA is TGTGCCACCAGCGGGACACTCGGTACCGGGGAGCTGTTTTTT.